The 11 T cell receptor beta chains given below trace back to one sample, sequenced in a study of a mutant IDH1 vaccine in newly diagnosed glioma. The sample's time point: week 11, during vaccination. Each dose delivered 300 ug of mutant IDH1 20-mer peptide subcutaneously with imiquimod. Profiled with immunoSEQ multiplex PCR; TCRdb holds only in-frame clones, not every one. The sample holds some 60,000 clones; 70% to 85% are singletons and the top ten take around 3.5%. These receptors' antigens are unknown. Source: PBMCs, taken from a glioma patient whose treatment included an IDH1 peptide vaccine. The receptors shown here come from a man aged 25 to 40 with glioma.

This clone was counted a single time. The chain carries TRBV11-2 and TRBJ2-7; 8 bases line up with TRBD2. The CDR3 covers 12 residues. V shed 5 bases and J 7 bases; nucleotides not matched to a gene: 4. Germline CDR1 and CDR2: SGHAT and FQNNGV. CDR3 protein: CASSPGTREQYF. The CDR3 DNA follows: TGTGCCAGCAGCCCCGGGACTAGAGAGCAGTACTTC. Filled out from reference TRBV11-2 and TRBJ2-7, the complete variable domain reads EAGVAQSPRYKIIEKRQSVAFWCNPISGHATLYWYQQILGQGPKLLIQFQNNGVVDDSQLPKDRFSAERLKGVDSTLKIQPAKLEDSAVYLCASSPGTREQYFGPGTRLTVT.

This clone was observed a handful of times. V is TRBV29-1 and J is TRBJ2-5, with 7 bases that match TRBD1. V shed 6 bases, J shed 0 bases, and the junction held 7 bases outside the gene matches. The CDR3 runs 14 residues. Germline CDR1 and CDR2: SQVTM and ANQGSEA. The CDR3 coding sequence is TGCAGCGTAGCAGGGGACAGATACCAAGAGACCCAGTACTTC. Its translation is CSVAGDRYQETQYF.

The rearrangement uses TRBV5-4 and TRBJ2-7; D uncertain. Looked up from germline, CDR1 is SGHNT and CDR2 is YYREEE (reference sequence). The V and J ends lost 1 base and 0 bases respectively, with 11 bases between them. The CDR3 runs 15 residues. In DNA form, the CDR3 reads TGTGCCAGCAGCTTGAACCCGAGGAGCTCCTACGAGCAGTACTTC. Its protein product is CASSLNPRSSYEQYF.

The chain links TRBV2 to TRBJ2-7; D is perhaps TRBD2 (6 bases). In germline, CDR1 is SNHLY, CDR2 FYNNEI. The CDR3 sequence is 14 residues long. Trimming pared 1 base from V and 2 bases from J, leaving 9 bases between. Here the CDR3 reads CASSEGSGPYEQYF. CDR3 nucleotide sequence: TGTGCCAGCAGTGAAGGTAGCGGTCCCTACGAGCAGTACTTC.

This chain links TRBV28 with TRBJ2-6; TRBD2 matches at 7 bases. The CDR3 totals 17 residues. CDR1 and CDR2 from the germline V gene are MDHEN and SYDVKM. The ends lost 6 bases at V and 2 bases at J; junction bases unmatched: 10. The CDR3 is CASRAIMGGAGANVLTF. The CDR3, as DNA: TGTGCCAGCAGGGCCATAATGGGAGGGGCTGGGGCCAACGTCCTGACTTTC.

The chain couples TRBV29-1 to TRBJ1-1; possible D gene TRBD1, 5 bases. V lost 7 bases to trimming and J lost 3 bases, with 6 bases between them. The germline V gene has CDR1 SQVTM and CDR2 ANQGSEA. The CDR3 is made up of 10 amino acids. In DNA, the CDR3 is TGCAGCGGGGGGGACACTGAAGCTTTCTTT. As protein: CSGGDTEAFF.

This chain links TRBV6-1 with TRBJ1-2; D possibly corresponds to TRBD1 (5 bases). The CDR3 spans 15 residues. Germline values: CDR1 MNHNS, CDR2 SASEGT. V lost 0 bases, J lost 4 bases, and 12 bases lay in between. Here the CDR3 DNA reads TGTGCCAGCAGTGAAGCGGGGCAGGCAATCTATGGCTACACCTTC. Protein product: CASSEAGQAIYGYTF.

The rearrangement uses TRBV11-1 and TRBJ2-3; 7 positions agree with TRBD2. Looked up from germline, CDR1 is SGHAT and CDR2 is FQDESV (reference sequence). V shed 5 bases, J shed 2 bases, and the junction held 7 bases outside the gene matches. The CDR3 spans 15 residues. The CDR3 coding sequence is TGTGCCAGCAGCCTTAGGGGAGGGTCCACAGATACGCAGTATTTT. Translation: CASSLRGGSTDTQYF.

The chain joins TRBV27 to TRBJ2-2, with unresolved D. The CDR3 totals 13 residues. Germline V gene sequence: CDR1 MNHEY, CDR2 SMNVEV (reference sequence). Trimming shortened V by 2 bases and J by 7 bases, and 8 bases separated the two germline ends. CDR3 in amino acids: CASSLVQLGELFF. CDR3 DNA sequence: TGTGCCAGCAGTTTAGTACAACTCGGGGAGCTGTTTTTT.

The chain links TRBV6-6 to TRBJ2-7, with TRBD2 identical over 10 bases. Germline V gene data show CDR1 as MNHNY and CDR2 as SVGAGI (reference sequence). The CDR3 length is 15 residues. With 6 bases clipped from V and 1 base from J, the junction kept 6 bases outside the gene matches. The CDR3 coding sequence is TGTGCCAGCAGAGAACTAGCGGGGCAGTCCTACGAGCAGTACTTC. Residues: CASRELAGQSYEQYF.

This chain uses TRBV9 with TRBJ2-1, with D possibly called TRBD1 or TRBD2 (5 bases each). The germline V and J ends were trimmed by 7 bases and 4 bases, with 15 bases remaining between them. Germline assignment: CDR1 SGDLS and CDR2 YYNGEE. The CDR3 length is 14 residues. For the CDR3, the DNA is TGTGCCAGCGGGGGTAGCGACCTTTACAATGAGCAGTTCTTC. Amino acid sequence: CASGGSDLYNEQFF.